Included here is one T cell receptor beta chain sequence, with context. Its antigen is not known. Sequencing was performed with immunoSEQ multiplex PCR; in TCRdb, only in-frame clones are kept and a portion is missing. Of hundreds of thousands of clones in the sample, about 74% were seen once. CDR3 length: 15 amino acids. Losses at the gene ends were 0 bases for V and 8 bases for J; bases not matched to a gene: 7. Per germline, CDR1 SGHRS and CDR2 YFSETQ. This sample is drawn from a study of shared clonotypes between healthy human individuals. From CD4+ cells came CD45RA+ naive and CD45RA-negative memory subsets. Study-wide results and limits: The sharing of about 5% of naive CD4 clonotypes was seen across a few donors.

Material: memory CD4+ T cells sorted from blood. Specified subset: CD45RA-negative fraction. The TCR originated in a woman in her 30s in good health. The chain uses TRBV5-1 and TRBJ1-4; TRBD1 matches at 7 bases. The CDR3 bases are TGCGCCAGCAGCTTGGGACAGGGATCGAGGGAAAAACTGTTTTTT. Its translation is CASSLGQGSREKLFF.